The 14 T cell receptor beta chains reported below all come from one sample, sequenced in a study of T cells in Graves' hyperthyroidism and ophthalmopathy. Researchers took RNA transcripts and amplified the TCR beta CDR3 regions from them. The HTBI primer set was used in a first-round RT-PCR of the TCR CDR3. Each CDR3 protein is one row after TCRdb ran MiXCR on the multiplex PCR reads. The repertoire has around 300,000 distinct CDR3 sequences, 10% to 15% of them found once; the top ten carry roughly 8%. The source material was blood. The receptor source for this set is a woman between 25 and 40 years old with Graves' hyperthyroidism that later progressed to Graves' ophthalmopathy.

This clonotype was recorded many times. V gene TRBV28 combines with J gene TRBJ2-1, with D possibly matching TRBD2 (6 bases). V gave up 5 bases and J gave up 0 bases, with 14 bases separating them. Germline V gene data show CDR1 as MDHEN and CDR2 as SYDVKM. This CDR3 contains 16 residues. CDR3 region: CASSGSGLHSYNEQFF. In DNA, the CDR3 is TGTGCCAGCAGTGGTAGCGGCCTCCACTCCTACAATGAGCAGTTCTTC.

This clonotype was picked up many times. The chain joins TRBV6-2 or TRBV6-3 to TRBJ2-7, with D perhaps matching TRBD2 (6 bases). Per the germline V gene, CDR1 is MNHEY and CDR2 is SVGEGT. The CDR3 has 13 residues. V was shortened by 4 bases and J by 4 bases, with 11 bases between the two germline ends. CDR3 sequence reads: CASSSSEGYEQYF. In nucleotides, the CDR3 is TGTGCCAGCAGTTCCTCGGAGGGGTACGAGCAGTACTTC.

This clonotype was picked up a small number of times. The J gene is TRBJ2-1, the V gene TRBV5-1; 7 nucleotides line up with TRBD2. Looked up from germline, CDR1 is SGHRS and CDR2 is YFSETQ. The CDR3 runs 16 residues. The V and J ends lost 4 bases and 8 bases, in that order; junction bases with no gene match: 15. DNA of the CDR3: TGCGCCAGCAGCCCGGTCGGGGGAGGGTTGGAGCATGAGCAGTTCTTC. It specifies CASSPVGGGLEHEQFF.

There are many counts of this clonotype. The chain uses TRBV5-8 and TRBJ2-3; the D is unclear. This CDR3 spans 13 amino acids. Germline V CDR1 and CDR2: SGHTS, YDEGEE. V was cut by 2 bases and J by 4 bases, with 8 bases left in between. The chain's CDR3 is CASSFPSADTQYF. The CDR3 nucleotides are TGTGCCAGCAGCTTTCCATCGGCAGATACGCAGTATTTT.

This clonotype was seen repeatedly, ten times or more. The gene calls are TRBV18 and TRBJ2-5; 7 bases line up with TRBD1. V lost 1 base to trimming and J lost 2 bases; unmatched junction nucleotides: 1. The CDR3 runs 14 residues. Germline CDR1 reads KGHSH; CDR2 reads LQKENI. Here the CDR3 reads CASSPRQGQETQYF. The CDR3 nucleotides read TGTGCCAGCTCACCACGACAGGGTCAAGAGACCCAGTACTTC.

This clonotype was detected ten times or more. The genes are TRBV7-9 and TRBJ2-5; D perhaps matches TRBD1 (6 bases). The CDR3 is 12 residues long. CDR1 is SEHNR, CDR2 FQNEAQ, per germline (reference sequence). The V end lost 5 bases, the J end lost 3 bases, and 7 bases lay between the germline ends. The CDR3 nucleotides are TGTGCCAGCAGCCACAGGGAAGAGACCCAGTACTTC. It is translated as CASSHREETQYF.

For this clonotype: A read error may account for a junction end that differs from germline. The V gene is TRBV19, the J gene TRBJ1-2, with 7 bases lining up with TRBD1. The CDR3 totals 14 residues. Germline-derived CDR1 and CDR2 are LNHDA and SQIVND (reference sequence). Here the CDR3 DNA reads TGTGCCAGCAGTATGGAGGGGGCTCGGCATGGCTACACCTTC. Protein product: CASSMEGARHGYTF.

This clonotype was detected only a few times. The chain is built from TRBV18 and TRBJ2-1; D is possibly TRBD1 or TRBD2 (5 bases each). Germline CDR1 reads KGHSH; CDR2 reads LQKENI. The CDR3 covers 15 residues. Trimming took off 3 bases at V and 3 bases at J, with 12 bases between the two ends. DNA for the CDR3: TGTGCCAGCTCACCTGCCGGGACCTACTACAATGAGCAGTTCTTC. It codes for CASSPAGTYYNEQFF.

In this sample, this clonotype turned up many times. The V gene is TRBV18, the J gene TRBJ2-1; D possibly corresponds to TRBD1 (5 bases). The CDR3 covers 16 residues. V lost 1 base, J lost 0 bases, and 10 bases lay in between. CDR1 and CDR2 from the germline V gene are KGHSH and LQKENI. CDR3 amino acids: CASSPQGSNSYNEQFF. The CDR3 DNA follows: TGTGCCAGCTCACCACAGGGGTCCAACTCCTACAATGAGCAGTTCTTC.

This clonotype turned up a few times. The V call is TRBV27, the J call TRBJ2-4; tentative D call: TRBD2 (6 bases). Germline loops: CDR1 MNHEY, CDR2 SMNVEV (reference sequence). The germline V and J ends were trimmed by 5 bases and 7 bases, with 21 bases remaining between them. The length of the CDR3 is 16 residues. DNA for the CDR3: TGTGCCAGCAGTCTTAATTGGGGCAGGGAGGAGAACATTCAGTACTTC. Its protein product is CASSLNWGREENIQYF.

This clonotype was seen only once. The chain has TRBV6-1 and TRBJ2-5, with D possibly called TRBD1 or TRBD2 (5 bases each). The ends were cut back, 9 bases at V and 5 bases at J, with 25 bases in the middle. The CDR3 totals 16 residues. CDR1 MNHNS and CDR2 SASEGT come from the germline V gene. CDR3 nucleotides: TGTGCCAGGGATCGCGCAGGTCCCAGGGACCCGGAGACCCAGTACTTC. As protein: CARDRAGPRDPETQYF.

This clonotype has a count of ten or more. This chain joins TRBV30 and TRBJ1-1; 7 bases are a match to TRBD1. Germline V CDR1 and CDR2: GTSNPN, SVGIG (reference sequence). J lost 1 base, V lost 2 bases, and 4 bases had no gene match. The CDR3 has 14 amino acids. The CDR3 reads CAWSWDSENTEAFF. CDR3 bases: TGTGCCTGGAGTTGGGACAGCGAGAACACTGAAGCTTTCTTT.

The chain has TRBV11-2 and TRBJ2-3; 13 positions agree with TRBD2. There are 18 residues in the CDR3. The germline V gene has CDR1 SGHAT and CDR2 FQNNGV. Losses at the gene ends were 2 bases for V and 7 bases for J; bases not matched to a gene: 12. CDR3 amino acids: CASSLSPETSGRANTQYF. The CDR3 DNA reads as TGTGCCAGCAGCTTAAGTCCCGAAACTAGCGGGAGGGCAAATACGCAGTATTTT. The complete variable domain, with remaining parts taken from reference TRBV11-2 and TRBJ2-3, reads EAGVAQSPRYKIIEKRQSVAFWCNPISGHATLYWYQQILGQGPKLLIQFQNNGVVDDSQLPKDRFSAERLKGVDSTLKIQPAKLEDSAVYLCASSLSPETSGRANTQYFGPGTRLTVL.

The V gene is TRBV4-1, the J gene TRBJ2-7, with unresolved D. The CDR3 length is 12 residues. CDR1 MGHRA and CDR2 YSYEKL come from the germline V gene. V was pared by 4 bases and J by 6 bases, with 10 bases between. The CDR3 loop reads CASSPTLGEQYF. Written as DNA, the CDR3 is TGCGCCAGCAGCCCGACACTCGGCGAGCAGTACTTC.